The T cell receptor beta chain described here comes from a study of human T cells and chemical hapten exposure. Overall study context: Upper-back patches of 0.01% DPC were read at 6 days. Mostly female patients had alopecia areata, totalis or universalis. Per-sample TCR yield variability stemmed mainly from small pooled library volume differences.

TCRdb independently ran MiXCR on the RACE reads; one entry per CDR3 protein. The sample consists of 40,000 to 50,000 distinct CDR3 sequences, under 15% of them appearing once. Losses at the gene ends were 0 bases for V and 6 bases for J; bases not matched to a gene: 5. This CDR3 region has 14 residues. Germline CDR1 and CDR2: SNHLY and FYNNEI. Time point denoted: pre-sensitization, week 0. Treatment of the sample: therapeutic diphenylcyclopropenone sensitization with weekly scalp DPC. In every case, blood was obtained before the patch test was applied. Sequenced here: whole blood, sampled in connection with sensitization to the hapten diphenylcyclopropenone (DPC). The rearrangement uses TRBV2 and TRBJ2-7, with 7 bases that match TRBD2. The TCR originated in a woman under 40 with alopecia areata. Some clones in this sample may be carry-over from other donors' samples. The CDR3 loop reads CASSEAGGPSEQYF. The CDR3 DNA follows: TGTGCCAGCAGTGAAGCGGGAGGGCCGTCCGAGCAGTACTTC.